This T cell receptor beta chain came from a study of cytomegalovirus exposure and HLA in healthy donors. Study summary: Out of 300 to 500 genotyped donors, about 80% belonged to the Caucasian-associated ancestry cluster. General study results and limits: CMV serostatus was the sole immune exposure information available. Relative to equally common others, HLA-associated TCR beta chains showed greater clonal expansion in a later analysis.

A remark on this clone: Its specificity is not known.

The ends were cut back, 0 bases at V and 6 bases at J, with 16 bases in the middle. Germline CDR1 reads SGDLS; CDR2 reads YYNGEE. The CDR3 is made up of 16 amino acids. This PCR relied on a set of 60 Vbeta primers and 13 Jbeta primers. The protocol was immunoSEQ multiplex PCR, while the TCRdb copy is restricted to in-frame clones and leaves out a portion. Of about 95,000 clones in the sample, about four fifths were seen once. The source of this sequence is a woman in her 40s in good health and CMV-seropositive. The V call is TRBV9, the J call TRBJ1-5; D call uncertain. Sequencing used PBMCs. Here the CDR3 reads CASSVGGKRITQPQHF. The CDR3 bases are TGTGCCAGCAGCGTAGGTGGAAAGAGGATTACTCAGCCCCAGCATTTT.